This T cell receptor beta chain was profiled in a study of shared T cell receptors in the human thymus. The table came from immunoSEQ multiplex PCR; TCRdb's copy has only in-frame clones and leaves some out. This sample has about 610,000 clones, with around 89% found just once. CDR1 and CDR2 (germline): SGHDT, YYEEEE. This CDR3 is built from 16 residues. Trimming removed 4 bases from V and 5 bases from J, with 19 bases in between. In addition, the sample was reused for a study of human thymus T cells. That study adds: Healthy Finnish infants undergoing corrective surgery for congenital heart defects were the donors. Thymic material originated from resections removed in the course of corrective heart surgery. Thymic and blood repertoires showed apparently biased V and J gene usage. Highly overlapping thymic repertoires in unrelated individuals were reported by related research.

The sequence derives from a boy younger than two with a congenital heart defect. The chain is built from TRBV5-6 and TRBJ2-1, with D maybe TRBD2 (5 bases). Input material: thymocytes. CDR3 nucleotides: TGTGCCAGCAGCGGCCGGCCGTCGACTACTCACAATGAGCAGTTCTTC. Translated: CASSGRPSTTHNEQFF.